This TCR beta chain was recorded in a study of T cell repertoires in cytomegalovirus infection. Each CDR3 protein gets one entry after TCRdb re-called the reads with MiXCR. The sample has 250,000 or so distinct CDR3 sequences, approximately 13% seen once. This clonotype was recorded many times. The CDR3 spans 13 residues. Germline CDR1 reads SGHTA; CDR2 reads FQGNSA. Trimming took off 5 bases at V and 8 bases at J, with 10 bases between the two ends. V is TRBV7-2 and J is TRBJ1-6; D is uncertain. The clonotype comes from a human donor in good health (CMV status not recorded). Some clones in this sample may be carry-over from other donors' samples. Sequencing was performed on PBMCs. CDR3 nucleotides: TGTGCCAGCAGCAGGGAGACGGATTCACCCCTCCACTTT. Protein sequence: CASSRETDSPLHF.